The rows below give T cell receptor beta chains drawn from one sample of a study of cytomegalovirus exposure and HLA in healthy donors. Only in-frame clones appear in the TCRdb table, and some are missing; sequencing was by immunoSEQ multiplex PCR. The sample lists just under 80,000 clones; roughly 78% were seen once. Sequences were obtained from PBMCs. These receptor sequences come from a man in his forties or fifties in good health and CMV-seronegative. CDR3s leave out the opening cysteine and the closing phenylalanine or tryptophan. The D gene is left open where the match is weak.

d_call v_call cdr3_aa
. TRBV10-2 ASSVGGRTEAF
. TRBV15 ATSRGGVARVHEQY
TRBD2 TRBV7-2 ASSSGLAGGPLDTQY
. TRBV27 ASSLTSSYEQY
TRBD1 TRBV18 ASSPGTAQETQY
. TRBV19 ASKEVGVETQY
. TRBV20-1 SASPEETQY
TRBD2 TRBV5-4 ASSQSGRARADTQY
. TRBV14 ASSQGGGQQFYEQY
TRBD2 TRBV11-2 ASSVRLAEINEQF
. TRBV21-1 ASSKEGGGNSNQPQH
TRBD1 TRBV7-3 ASSLTGTGWGGELF
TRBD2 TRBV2 ASRQAGGSRETQY
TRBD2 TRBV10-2 ASSNSGGEETQY
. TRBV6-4 ASRDLAETQY
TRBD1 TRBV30 AWSVTGAEYNEQF
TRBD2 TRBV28 ASSSWTSGHQETQY
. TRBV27 ASSLWPQNGELF
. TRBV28 ASLGGRTEAF
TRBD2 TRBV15 ATSRGLAGVYEQF
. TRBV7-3 ASSLTGSGRGETQY
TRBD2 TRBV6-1 ASSEIILAGRREQY
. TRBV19 ASSEEGGKPDTQY
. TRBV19 ASRVRDKVNQPQH
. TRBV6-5 ASSPTHRDYEQY
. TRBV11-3 ASSLRGTTEAF
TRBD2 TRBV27 ASSALAGVIAHEQY
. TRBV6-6 ASSPGRPGEKLF
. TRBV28 ASSSLALGQYLNSEAF
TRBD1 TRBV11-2 ASSSRTGWNTEAF
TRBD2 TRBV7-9 ASNQRREGEQF
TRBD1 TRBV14 ASSQDARTGSPYNEQF
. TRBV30 AWGAPAGSSETQY
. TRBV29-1 SVALTERTEAF
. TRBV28 ASSFWASGNTIY
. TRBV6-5 ASSRGNTIY
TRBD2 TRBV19 ASRTSGRGEQF
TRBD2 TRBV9 ASSVTRASGTYEQY
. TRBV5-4 ASSQTGWDEQY
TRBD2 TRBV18 ASSPQLAGVETQY
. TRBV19 ASSPGGPTEAF
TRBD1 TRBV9 ASSPRQGANTEAF
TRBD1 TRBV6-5 ASSYNGQVGQPQH
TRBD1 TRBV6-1 ASSEAEGQGAKAF
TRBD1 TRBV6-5 ASAGGAPDEKLF
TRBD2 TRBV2 ASRGGAGGTGELF
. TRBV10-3 AISDRVAEAF
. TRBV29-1 SFGQGLVTDTQY
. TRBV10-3 AISPGSTEAF
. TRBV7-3 ASSLTMGREQF
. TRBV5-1 ASAPGSSNEKLF
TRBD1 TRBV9 ASSATGGEKLF
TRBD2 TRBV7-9 ASSSAGLAGSTGELF